Shown below are 11 T cell receptor beta chains from a single sample sequenced in a study of Graves' ophthalmopathy and Graves' hyperthyroidism. The authors amplified TCR beta CDR3 regions from RNA transcripts. Following a first-round RT-PCR that used HTBI primers, a second-round multiplex PCR was carried out. TCRdb recomputed calls from the multiplex PCR reads with MiXCR, one row per CDR3 protein. The table shows about 740,000 distinct CDR3 sequences, with 40% occurring only once. The sequencing sample was made of peripheral blood. The receptors originated from an adult man with Graves' ophthalmopathy.

The rearrangement joins TRBV2 to TRBJ2-7; D is possibly TRBD1 (6 bases). Trimming took off 8 bases at V and 0 bases at J, with 11 bases between the two ends. The CDR3 has 13 amino acids. CDR1 SNHLY and CDR2 FYNNEI come from the germline V gene. CDR3 sequence (DNA): TGTGCCAGCCGGGACATAAGCTCCTACGAGCAGTACTTC. Amino acids: CASRDISSYEQYF.

This clonotype has a count of ten or more. This chain links TRBV29-1 with TRBJ1-5; no definite D call. The germline gives CDR1 SQVTM, CDR2 ANQGSEA. CDR3 length equals 12 residues. The V end lost 5 bases, the J end lost 5 bases, and 10 bases lay between the germline ends. CDR3 protein: CSVRSGDQPQHF. CDR3 nucleotides: TGCAGCGTTCGGTCCGGGGATCAGCCCCAGCATTTT.

About this clonotype: No conserved phenylalanine or tryptophan ends this CDR3, so it is likely a read error. The rearrangement uses TRBV11-2 and TRBJ2-5; TRBD1 might be the D (5 bases). The CDR3 is 14 residues long. V was shortened by 5 bases and J by 1 base, with 11 bases between the two germline ends. The germline gives CDR1 SGHAT, CDR2 FQNNGV. In nucleotides, the CDR3 is TGTGCCAGCAGCACGCAAGACAGCCAAGAGACCCAGTACCTC. Protein sequence: CASSTQDSQETQYL.

This chain links TRBV28 with TRBJ2-7; tentatively, D is TRBD2 (6 bases). CDR3 length: 12 amino acids. The V end was cut by 5 bases, the J end by 10 bases, with 15 bases between. Germline assignment: CDR1 MDHEN and CDR2 SYDVKM. CDR3 nucleotides: TGTGCCAGCAGTCCGGGACTCAGGAACCAGTACTTC. This codes for CASSPGLRNQYF.

This clonotype was counted ten times or more. The chain carries TRBV5-1 and TRBJ2-5; tentatively, D is TRBD2 (5 bases). V lost 2 bases, J lost 5 bases, and 10 bases lay in between. Germline V gene lookup returns CDR1 SGHRS and CDR2 YFSETQ. The CDR3 length is 13 residues. The DNA of the CDR3 is TGCGCCAGCAGCTTCGGGGTTTCGGAGACCCAGTACTTC. Translating it yields CASSFGVSETQYF.

Comments on this clonotype: An end of the junction does not agree with germline; a read error may underlie this. This rearrangement joins TRBV7-2 to TRBJ1-1; 7 bases are a match to TRBD1. This CDR3 comprises 15 residues. Looked up from germline, CDR1 is SGHTA and CDR2 is FQGNSA. Here the CDR3 DNA reads TGTGCCAGCATGTGGAGGGAACAGGGGAGCACTAAAGCTTTCTTT. This gives the protein CASMWREQGSTKAFF.

The chain combines TRBV25-1 with TRBJ1-3, with 11 bases aligning to TRBD1. Looked up from germline, CDR1 is MGHDK and CDR2 is SYGVNS. This CDR3 contains 16 residues. With V trimmed by 3 bases and J by 7 bases, 8 bases remained unmatched. CDR3 DNA: TGTGCCAGCAGTGATAGTGCCGGGACAGGGGGGAACACCATATATTTT. Protein product: CASSDSAGTGGNTIYF.

The chain uses TRBV7-9 and TRBJ1-1; a possible D gene is TRBD1 (5 bases). The CDR3 is 14 residues long. V was cut by 4 bases and J by 4 bases, with 13 bases left in between. Per the germline V gene, CDR1 is SEHNR and CDR2 is FQNEAQ (reference sequence). The CDR3 loop reads CASSSGPSLTEAFF. CDR3 in DNA: TGTGCCAGCAGCTCGGGACCTAGCCTCACTGAAGCTTTCTTT.

J is TRBJ2-7 and V is TRBV29-1, with D uncertain. Per the germline V gene, CDR1 is SQVTM and CDR2 is ANQGSEA. CDR3 length equals 12 residues. The CDR3 DNA reads TGCAGTGCTATTCCAGACTCCTACGAGCAGTACTTC. Its translation is CSAIPDSYEQYF.

This clonotype was seen a single time. The rearrangement links TRBV10-3 to TRBJ2-7; TRBD1 is a possible D gene (6 bases). The CDR3 runs 15 residues. V was cut by 3 bases and J by 2 bases, with 14 bases left in between. CDR1 and CDR2 from the germline V gene are ENHRY and SYGVKD. This CDR3 reads CAISENRDTAYEQYF. Written as DNA, the CDR3 is TGTGCCATCAGTGAAAACAGGGACACCGCCTACGAGCAGTACTTC.

The gene calls are TRBV12-5 and TRBJ1-1, with D maybe TRBD1 (5 bases). Germline lookup yields CDR1 LGHNT and CDR2 FRNRAP. Trimming cost V 6 bases and J 5 bases, with 10 bases left between them. CDR3 length: 12 residues. The CDR3 is CASGPGSTEAFF. The CDR3 DNA reads TGTGCTAGTGGGCCAGGGAGTACTGAAGCTTTCTTT.